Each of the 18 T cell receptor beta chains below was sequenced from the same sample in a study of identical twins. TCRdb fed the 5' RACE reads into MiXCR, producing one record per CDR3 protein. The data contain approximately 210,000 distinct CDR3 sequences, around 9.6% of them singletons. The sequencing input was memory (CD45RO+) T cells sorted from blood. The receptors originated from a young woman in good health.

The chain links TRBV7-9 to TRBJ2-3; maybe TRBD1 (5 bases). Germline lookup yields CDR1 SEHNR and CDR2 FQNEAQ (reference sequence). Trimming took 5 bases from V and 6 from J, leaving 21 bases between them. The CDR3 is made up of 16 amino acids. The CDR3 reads CASSPPFRVGLDTQYF. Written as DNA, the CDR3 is TGTGCCAGCAGCCCCCCTTTTCGGGTGGGGCTCGATACGCAGTATTTT.

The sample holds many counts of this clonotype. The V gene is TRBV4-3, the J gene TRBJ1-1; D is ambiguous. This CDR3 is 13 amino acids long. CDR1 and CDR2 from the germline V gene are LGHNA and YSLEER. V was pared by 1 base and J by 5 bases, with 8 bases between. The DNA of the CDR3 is TGCGCCAGCAGCCAAGTTATGAGAACTGAAGCTTTCTTT. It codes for CASSQVMRTEAFF.

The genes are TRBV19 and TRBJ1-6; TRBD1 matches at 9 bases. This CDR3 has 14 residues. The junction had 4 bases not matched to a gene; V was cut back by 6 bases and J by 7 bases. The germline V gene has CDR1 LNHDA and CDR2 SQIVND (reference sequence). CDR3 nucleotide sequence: TGTGCCAGTAGGACCGGGACAGGGAATTCACCCCTCCACTTT. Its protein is CASRTGTGNSPLHF.

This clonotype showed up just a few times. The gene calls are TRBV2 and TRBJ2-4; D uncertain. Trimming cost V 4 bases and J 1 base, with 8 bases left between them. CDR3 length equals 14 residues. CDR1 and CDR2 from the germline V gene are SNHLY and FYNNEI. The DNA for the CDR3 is TGTGCCAGCAGTGTGTATGGGGCCAAAAACATTCAGTACTTC. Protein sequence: CASSVYGAKNIQYF.

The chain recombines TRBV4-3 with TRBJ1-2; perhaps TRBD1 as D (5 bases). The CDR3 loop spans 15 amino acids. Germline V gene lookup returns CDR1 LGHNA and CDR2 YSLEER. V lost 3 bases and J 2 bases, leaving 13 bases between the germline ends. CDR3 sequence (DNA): TGCGCCAGCAGCCACCTGACAGTACTAAACTATGGCTACACCTTC. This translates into CASSHLTVLNYGYTF.

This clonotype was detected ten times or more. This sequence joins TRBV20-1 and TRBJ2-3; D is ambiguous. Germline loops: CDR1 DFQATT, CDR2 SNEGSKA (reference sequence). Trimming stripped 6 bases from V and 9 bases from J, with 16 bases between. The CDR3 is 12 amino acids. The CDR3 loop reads CSAGISIGTQYF. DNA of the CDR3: TGCAGTGCGGGAATTAGCATCGGCACGCAGTATTTT.

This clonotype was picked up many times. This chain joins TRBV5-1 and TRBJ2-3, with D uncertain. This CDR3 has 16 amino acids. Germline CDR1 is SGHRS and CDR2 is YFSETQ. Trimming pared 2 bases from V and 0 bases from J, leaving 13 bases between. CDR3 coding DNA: TGCGCCAGCAGCTTCCGCGACTTCGCTAGCACAGATACGCAGTATTTT. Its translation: CASSFRDFASTDTQYF.

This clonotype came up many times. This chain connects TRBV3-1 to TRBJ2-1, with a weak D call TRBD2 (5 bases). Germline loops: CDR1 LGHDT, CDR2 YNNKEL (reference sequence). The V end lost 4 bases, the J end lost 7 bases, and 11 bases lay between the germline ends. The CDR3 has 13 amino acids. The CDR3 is CASSRGWGNEQFF. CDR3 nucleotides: TGTGCCAGCAGCCGAGGGTGGGGAAATGAGCAGTTCTTC.

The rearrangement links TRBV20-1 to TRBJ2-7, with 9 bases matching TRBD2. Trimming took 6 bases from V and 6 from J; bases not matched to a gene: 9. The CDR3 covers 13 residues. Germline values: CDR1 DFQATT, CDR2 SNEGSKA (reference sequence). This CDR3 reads CSATIAGVGEQYF. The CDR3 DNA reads TGCAGTGCCACAATAGCGGGAGTGGGCGAGCAGTACTTC.

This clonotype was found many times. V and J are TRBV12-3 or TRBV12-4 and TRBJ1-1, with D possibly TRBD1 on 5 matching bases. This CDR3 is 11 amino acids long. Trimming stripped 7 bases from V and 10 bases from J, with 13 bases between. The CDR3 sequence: CASTLQVAAFF. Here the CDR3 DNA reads TGTGCCAGCACCCTACAGGTCGCAGCTTTCTTT.

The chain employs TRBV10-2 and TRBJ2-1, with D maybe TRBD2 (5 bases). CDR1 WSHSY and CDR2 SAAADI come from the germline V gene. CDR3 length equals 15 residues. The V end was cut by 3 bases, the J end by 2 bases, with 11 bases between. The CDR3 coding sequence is TGCGCCAGCAGTGACTCGGGGATCACCTACAATGAGCAGTTCTTC. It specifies CASSDSGITYNEQFF.

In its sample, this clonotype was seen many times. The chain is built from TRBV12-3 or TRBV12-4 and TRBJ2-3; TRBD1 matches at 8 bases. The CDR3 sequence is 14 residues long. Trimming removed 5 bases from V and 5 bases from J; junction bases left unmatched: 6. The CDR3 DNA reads TGTGCCAGCAGTACCGGACAGGGCCAAGATACGCAGTATTTT. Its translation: CASSTGQGQDTQYF.

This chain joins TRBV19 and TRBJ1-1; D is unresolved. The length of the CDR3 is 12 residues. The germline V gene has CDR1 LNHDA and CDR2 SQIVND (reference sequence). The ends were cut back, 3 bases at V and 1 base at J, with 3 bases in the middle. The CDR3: CASSIPNTEAFF. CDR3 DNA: TGTGCCAGTAGTATCCCGAACACTGAAGCTTTCTTT.

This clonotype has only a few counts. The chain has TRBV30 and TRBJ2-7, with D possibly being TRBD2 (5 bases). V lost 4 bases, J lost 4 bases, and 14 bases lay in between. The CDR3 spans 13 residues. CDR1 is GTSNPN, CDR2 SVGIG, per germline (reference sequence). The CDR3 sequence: CAWTSFRGYEQYF. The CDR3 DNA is TGTGCCTGGACCTCTTTCCGGGGTTACGAGCAGTACTTC.

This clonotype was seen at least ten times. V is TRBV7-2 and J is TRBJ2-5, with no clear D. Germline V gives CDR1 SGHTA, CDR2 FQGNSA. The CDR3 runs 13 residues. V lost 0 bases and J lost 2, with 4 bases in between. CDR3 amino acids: CASSLALQETQYF. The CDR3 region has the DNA TGTGCCAGCAGCTTAGCCCTACAAGAGACCCAGTACTTC.

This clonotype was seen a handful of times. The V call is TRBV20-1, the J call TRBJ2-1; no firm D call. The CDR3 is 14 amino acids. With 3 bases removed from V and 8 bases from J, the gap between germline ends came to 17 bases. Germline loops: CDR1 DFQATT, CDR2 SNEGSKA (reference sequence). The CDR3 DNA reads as TGCAGTGCTAGTAGTCTCAGCTATATCGATGAGCAGTTCTTC. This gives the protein CSASSLSYIDEQFF.

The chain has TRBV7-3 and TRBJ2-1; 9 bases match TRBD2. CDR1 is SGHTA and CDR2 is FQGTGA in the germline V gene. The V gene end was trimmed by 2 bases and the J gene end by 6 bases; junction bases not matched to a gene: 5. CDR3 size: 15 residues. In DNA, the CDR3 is TGTGCCAGCAGCTTAGGGCGGGGGGGCCCCAATGAGCAGTTCTTC. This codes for CASSLGRGGPNEQFF.

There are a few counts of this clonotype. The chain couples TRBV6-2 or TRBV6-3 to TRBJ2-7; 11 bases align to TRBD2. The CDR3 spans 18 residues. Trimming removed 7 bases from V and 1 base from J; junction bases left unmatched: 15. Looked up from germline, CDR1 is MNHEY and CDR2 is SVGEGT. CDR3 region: CASTQMASGRIPSYEQYF. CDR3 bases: TGTGCCAGCACCCAGATGGCTAGCGGGAGGATTCCTTCCTACGAGCAGTACTTC.